The TCR beta chain under discussion was sequenced for a study of T cell responses to AZD1222 COVID-19 vaccine. Study overall: Second-dose recipients at about 4 or about 12 weeks were treated as one pooled group.

Study-level results: There were vaccine-associated CD4 TCRs across spike, dominant at 160-218 and 743-854. Donor demographics were predominantly white British with a female majority; clonal diversity may be underestimated. With two AZD1222 doses given, Spike-specific TCR breadth and depth both rose.

This CDR3 has 15 residues. Deletions cut 3 bases from V and 0 bases from J, with 9 bases between. Looked up from germline, CDR1 is WNHNN and CDR2 is SYGVQD (reference sequence). To note about this clone: Its antigen is not identified.

The repertoire was sequenced with immunoSEQ multiplex PCR; TCRdb's copy has only in-frame clones and lacks some. The sample holds over 100,000 clones, around 90% seen once. The origin of this receptor is an adult in good health. This sample comprised peripheral blood, obtained on day 0 of AZD1222 vaccination. This chain uses TRBV10-1 with TRBJ2-4; tentative D call: TRBD2 (5 bases). The CDR3 sequence: CASSDNGIAKNIQYF. CDR3 DNA sequence: TGCGCCAGCAGTGACAACGGGATAGCCAAAAACATTCAGTACTTC.